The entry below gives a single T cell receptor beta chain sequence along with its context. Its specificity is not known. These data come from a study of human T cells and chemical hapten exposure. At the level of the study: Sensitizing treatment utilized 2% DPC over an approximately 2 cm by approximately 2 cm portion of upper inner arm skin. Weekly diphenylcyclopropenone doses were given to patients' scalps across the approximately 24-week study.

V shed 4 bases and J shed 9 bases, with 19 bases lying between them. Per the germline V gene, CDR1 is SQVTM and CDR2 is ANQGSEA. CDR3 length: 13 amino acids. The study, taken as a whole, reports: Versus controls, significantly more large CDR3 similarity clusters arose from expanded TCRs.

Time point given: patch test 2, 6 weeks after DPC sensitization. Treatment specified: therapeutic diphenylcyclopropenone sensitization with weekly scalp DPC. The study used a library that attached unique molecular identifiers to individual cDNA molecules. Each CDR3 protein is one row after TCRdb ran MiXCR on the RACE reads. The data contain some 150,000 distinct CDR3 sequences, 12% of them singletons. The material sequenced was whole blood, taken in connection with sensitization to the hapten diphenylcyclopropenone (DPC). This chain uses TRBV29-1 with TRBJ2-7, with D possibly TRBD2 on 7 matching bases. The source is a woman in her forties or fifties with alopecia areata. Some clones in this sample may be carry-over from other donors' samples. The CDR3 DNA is TGCAGCGTTGTTCCACAGGGAGTAGCGGGGCAGTACTTC. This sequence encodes CSVVPQGVAGQYF.